The 5 T cell receptor beta chains presented below share a single source sample, sequenced in a study of shared clonotypes between healthy human individuals. Clones were read by immunoSEQ multiplex PCR, and TCRdb kept only the in-frame ones, dropping some. Among approximately 2.5 million clones listed, around nine tenths were seen once. Sequenced input: naive CD4+ T cells sorted from blood. Indicated subset: CD45RA+ positively selected. The receptors come from a man aged 18 to 30 in good health.

The rearrangement joins TRBV4-1 to TRBJ1-2; TRBD1 agrees at 7 bases. Germline assignment: CDR1 MGHRA and CDR2 YSYEKL. The trim removed 1 base at V and 3 bases at J, leaving 5 bases unmatched. The CDR3 is 15 residues long. The CDR3 reads CASSQVPQGDYGYTF. In DNA, the CDR3 is TGCGCCAGCAGCCAAGTTCCCCAGGGGGACTATGGCTACACCTTC.

This chain links TRBV11-3 with TRBJ2-7; 12 bases are a match to TRBD1. Trimming removed 7 bases from V and 2 bases from J; junction bases left unmatched: 6. Germline lookup yields CDR1 SGHNT and CDR2 YENEEA. The CDR3 extends over 15 amino acids. CDR3 amino acids: CASTEGQGATYEQYF. CDR3 in DNA: TGTGCCAGCACAGAGGGACAGGGGGCAACCTACGAGCAGTACTTC.

For the CDR3, the DNA is TGTGCCAGCAGCCAGGAGGCAGGGATCCTTCAGCCCCAGCATTTT. Translating gives CASSQEAGILQPQHF. The chain links TRBV4-2 to TRBJ1-5; D may be TRBD1 (5 bases). The CDR3 covers 15 residues. Trimming shortened V by 3 bases and J by 6 bases, and 15 bases separated the two germline ends. Looked up from germline, CDR1 is LGHNA and CDR2 is YNFKEQ.

The V call is TRBV5-8, the J call TRBJ2-7, with D possibly TRBD1 on 6 matching bases. CDR3 size: 16 residues. V lost 0 bases to trimming and J lost 2 bases, with 15 bases between them. In germline, CDR1 is SGHTS, CDR2 YDEGEE. CDR3 sequence: CASSLEMWGPPYEQYF. In nucleotides, the CDR3 is TGTGCCAGCAGCTTGGAAATGTGGGGGCCCCCCTACGAGCAGTACTTC.

The rearrangement joins TRBV6-5 to TRBJ2-7, with 11 bases matching TRBD2. The CDR3 is 14 residues long. The germline V gene encodes CDR1 MNHEY and CDR2 SVGAGI. V gave up 6 bases and J gave up 6 bases; unmatched junction bases: 7. CDR3 protein: CASSRGSGGVEQYF. The CDR3 coding sequence is TGTGCCAGCAGCCGCGGTAGCGGGGGGGTCGAGCAGTACTTC.